These 19 T cell receptor beta chains originate from one sample sequenced in a study of monozygotic twins with inflammatory bowel disease. Using the 5' RACE reads, TCRdb records one entry per CDR3 protein without DNA. The sample includes roughly 320,000 distinct CDR3 sequences. Sequencing used blood. The source is a human donor with ulcerative colitis or Crohn's disease, or a healthy co-twin of an affected twin (not recorded which).

J is TRBJ2-2 and V is TRBV7-9; absent DNA, TCRdb's TRBD2 call cannot be checked. The CDR3 is 16 residues long. CDR1 SEHNR and CDR2 FQNEAQ come from the germline V gene (reference sequence). The CDR3 is CASSWTSGRVTGELFF.

The genes are TRBV28 and TRBJ2-7; without DNA, the TCRdb call of TRBD1 cannot be checked. From germline, CDR1 is MDHEN and CDR2 SYDVKM. This CDR3 is 12 amino acids long. The CDR3 sequence is CASRDRFREQYF.

The rearrangement joins TRBV6-1 to TRBJ1-5; the TRBD1 assignment by TCRdb is unverifiable without DNA. The CDR3 is made up of 15 amino acids. The germline gives CDR1 MNHNS, CDR2 SASEGT. The CDR3 spells CARGQTGNSNQPQHF.

The J gene is TRBJ2-1, the V gene TRBV7-7; TCRdb names TRBD1, which stays unverified in the absence of DNA. Germline V gene lookup returns CDR1 SSHAT and CDR2 FNYEAQ (reference sequence). The CDR3 consists of 14 residues. The CDR3 spells CAGSGERDSNEQFF.

The chain links TRBV7-3 to TRBJ1-1. The CDR3 has 15 residues. The germline gives CDR1 SGHTA, CDR2 FQGTGA. The CDR3 region is CASSLIGAANTEAFF.

The gene calls are TRBV4-2 and TRBJ1-5; TCRdb calls TRBD1, which cannot be checked without DNA. From germline, CDR1 is LGHNA and CDR2 YNFKEQ. The CDR3 sequence is 16 residues long. CDR3 residues: CASSQDGGSGNQPQHF.

The rearrangement uses TRBV6-5 and TRBJ2-7; TCRdb picks TRBD2, but there is no DNA to check that call. Per germline, CDR1 MNHEY and CDR2 SVGAGI. There are 16 residues in the CDR3. CDR3: CASSYGPGTSKDEQYF.

The V gene is TRBV7-2, the J gene TRBJ2-3. Looked up from germline, CDR1 is SGHTA and CDR2 is FQGNSA. The CDR3 has 13 residues. This CDR3 is CASSHPSTDTQYF. The variable domain in full, completed from reference TRBV7-2 and TRBJ2-3, reads GAGVSQSPSNKVTEKGKDVELRCDPISGHTALYWYRQSLGQGLEFLIYFQGNSAPDKSGLPSDRFSAERTGGSVSTLTIQRTQQEDSAVYLCASSHPSTDTQYFGPGTRLTVL.

This chain joins TRBV5-1 and TRBJ2-7; absent DNA, TCRdb's TRBD1 call cannot be checked. The CDR3 runs 15 residues. In germline, CDR1 is SGHRS, CDR2 YFSETQ. This chain's CDR3 is CASSPLDTTDYEQYF.

The genes are TRBV7-2 and TRBJ2-6. Per germline, CDR1 SGHTA and CDR2 FQGNSA. CDR3 length equals 14 residues. The CDR3 loop reads CASSLQSGANVLTF. Full variable domain (outside the CDR3, taken from reference TRBV7-2 and TRBJ2-6): GAGVSQSPSNKVTEKGKDVELRCDPISGHTALYWYRQSLGQGLEFLIYFQGNSAPDKSGLPSDRFSAERTGGSVSTLTIQRTQQEDSAVYLCASSLQSGANVLTFGAGSRLTVL.

This sequence joins TRBV11-2 and TRBJ2-1; TCRdb's D gene call, TRBD2, goes unchecked for lack of DNA. The CDR3 spans 15 residues. Germline values: CDR1 SGHAT, CDR2 FQNNGV. CDR3 region: CASSRTSGRFNEQFF.

The V gene is TRBV15, the J gene TRBJ2-2; TCRdb gives TRBD1 as the D gene, but with no DNA this cannot be confirmed. The CDR3 spans 16 residues. Germline CDR1 and CDR2: LNHNV and YYDKDF (reference sequence). The CDR3 loop is CATSRSGTRNTGELFF.

The V gene is TRBV6-1, the J gene TRBJ1-6. CDR1 is MNHNS, CDR2 SASEGT, per germline. The CDR3 contains 16 residues. The CDR3 sequence is CASSEAGWGSQSPLHF.

The chain carries TRBV12-3 or TRBV12-4 and TRBJ2-6; the TRBD1 assignment by TCRdb is unverifiable without DNA. This CDR3 spans 17 amino acids. The CDR3: CASTPGTVLSGANVLTF.

The chain joins TRBV5-5 to TRBJ2-2. CDR3 size: 13 residues. Looked up from germline, CDR1 is SGHKS and CDR2 is YYEKEE (reference sequence). CDR3 region: CASSQTFPGELFF.

The chain joins TRBV5-4 to TRBJ2-3; without DNA, the TCRdb call of TRBD2 cannot be checked. The germline V gene has CDR1 SGHNT and CDR2 YYREEE (reference sequence). This CDR3 has 16 amino acids. The CDR3 is CASSLVGGGARDTQYF.

The chain has TRBV5-6 and TRBJ1-1. The CDR3 totals 12 residues. Germline CDR1 is SGHDT and CDR2 is YYEEEE. The CDR3 reads CASSLSYSEAFF.

This chain links TRBV12-3 or TRBV12-4 with TRBJ2-2; without DNA, the TCRdb call of TRBD1 cannot be checked. CDR3 length: 15 residues. CDR3 residues: CASSLQQGAAGELFF.

The chain is built from TRBV6-1 and TRBJ2-5; no DNA is available, so the TRBD2 call from TCRdb remains unchecked. The CDR3 runs 15 residues. The V gene's germline CDR1 is MNHNS and CDR2 SASEGT. The CDR3 region is CASRSPGLAGETQYF.